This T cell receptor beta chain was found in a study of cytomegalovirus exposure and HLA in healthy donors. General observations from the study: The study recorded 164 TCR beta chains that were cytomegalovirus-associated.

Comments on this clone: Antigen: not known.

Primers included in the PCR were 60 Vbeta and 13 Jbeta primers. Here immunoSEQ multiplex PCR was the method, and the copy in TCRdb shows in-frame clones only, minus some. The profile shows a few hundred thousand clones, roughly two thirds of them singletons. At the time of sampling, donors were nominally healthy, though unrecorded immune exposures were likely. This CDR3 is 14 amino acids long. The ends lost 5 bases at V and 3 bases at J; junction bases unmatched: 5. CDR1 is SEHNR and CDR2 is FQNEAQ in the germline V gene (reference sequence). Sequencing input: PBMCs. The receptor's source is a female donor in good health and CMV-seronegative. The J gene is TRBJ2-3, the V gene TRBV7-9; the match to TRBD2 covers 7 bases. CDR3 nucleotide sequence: TGTGCCAGCAGCGCTGGCGGGAGTACAGATACGCAGTATTTT. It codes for CASSAGGSTDTQYF.